The sequence of this T cell receptor (beta chain) was determined in a study of blood T cells in healthy people across ages. Study in general: Per two T cells, about one barcoded beta molecule was captured through template switching.

This clonotype was counted at least ten times. What it recognizes is unknown. This CDR3 region has 14 residues. V was shortened by 5 bases and J by 1 base, with 12 bases between the two germline ends. Whole-study findings and limits: Observed TCR beta diversity per million T cells went down as age went up. This fall followed a roughly linear course with age.

Using a J-beta primer mix together with a sample-barcoded 5' primer, a second PCR was run for about 6 to 12 cycles. The template-switch adaptor, which had 12 random nucleotides, put a tag on each cDNA molecule. One entry per CDR3 protein results from TCRdb running MiXCR on the 5' RACE reads. The table lists about 650,000 distinct CDR3 sequences, around 32% of them singletons, with 15% to 19% in the top ten. Each sample yielded at least 5 micrograms of PBMC total RNA. The sequencing input was blood. This TCR derives from a woman of 80 years or more in good health. The genes are TRBV12-3 or TRBV12-4 and TRBJ2-7; D ambiguous. The CDR3 reads CASSPGFASYEQYF. The CDR3 nucleotides are TGTGCCAGCAGTCCCGGGTTTGCTTCCTACGAGCAGTACTTC.